Shown below are 25 T cell receptor beta chains from a single sample sequenced in a study of blood T cell repertoires in COVID-19. Clones were read by immunoSEQ multiplex PCR, and TCRdb kept only the in-frame ones, dropping some. Of 95,000 to 100,000 clones listed, around 84% are singletons. The sequenced sample consisted of peripheral blood. The receptors shown here come from a woman aged 65 to 85 with active or convalescent COVID-19.

The chain carries TRBV6-6 and TRBJ2-5; D may be TRBD2 (6 bases). The CDR3 has 13 amino acids. Looked up from germline, CDR1 is MNHNY and CDR2 is SVGAGI (reference sequence). Trimming left V 2 bases short and J 4 bases short, with 8 bases between. Here the CDR3 reads CASSYGGRETQYF. CDR3 nucleotides: TGTGCCAGCAGTTACGGGGGGAGAGAGACCCAGTACTTC.

Only a few counts were recorded for this clone. The V and J genes are TRBV9 and TRBJ1-2, with TRBD1 matching over 9 bases. V lost 1 base to trimming and J lost 8 bases; unmatched junction nucleotides: 6. This CDR3 comprises 14 residues. CDR1 SGDLS and CDR2 YYNGEE come from the germline V gene. Here the CDR3 DNA reads TGTGCCAGCAGCGTATCTACAGGGGGCTCGGGCTACACCTTC. It is translated as CASSVSTGGSGYTF.

This clone was observed once. The chain couples TRBV9 to TRBJ1-1, with D maybe TRBD1 (6 bases). V was cut by 4 bases and J by 1 base, with 14 bases left in between. CDR1 and CDR2 (germline): SGDLS, YYNGEE. CDR3 length: 15 amino acids. This CDR3 reads CASSPMGAQNTEAFF. The CDR3 DNA is TGTGCCAGCAGCCCAATGGGGGCCCAGAACACTGAAGCTTTCTTT.

The chain joins TRBV7-2 to TRBJ2-5; 15 nucleotides align to TRBD2. Germline V gene sequence: CDR1 SGHTA, CDR2 FQGNSA. V dropped 5 bases and J dropped 4; count of bases not matched to a gene: 5. The CDR3 contains 16 residues. CDR3 in amino acids: CASSPGLAGGGETQYF. The CDR3 nucleotides read TGTGCCAGCAGCCCCGGACTAGCGGGAGGGGGAGAGACCCAGTACTTC.

The chain recombines TRBV27 with TRBJ2-7, with D hard to call. The CDR3 extends over 13 amino acids. Trimming removed 3 bases at V and 1 base at J, with 7 bases between. CDR1 is MNHEY, CDR2 SMNVEV, per germline (reference sequence). The CDR3 loop is CASSFTQSYEQYF. DNA of the CDR3: TGTGCCAGCAGTTTTACACAGTCCTACGAGCAGTACTTC.

The chain is built from TRBV4-2 and TRBJ2-3; TRBD2 matches at 10 bases. The germline CDR1 and CDR2 sequences are LGHNA and YNFKEQ. The CDR3 has 15 amino acids. With V trimmed by 5 bases and J by 2 bases, 4 bases remained unmatched. CDR3 DNA: TGTGCCAGCAGCATTAGCGGGGGGTCCACAGATACGCAGTATTTT. Translating gives CASSISGGSTDTQYF.

The chain combines TRBV7-6 with TRBJ2-3; D is undetermined. CDR3 length equals 10 residues. Germline V CDR1 and CDR2: SGHVS, FNYEAQ. Between the trimmed V and J ends, which lost 11 bases and 2 bases, there was a span of 5 bases. The CDR3 reads CAPFTDTQYF. The CDR3 DNA reads as TGTGCCCCCTTCACAGATACGCAGTATTTT.

This sequence joins TRBV6-5 and TRBJ2-2; 14 positions match TRBD2. The CDR3 covers 15 residues. The V gene's germline CDR1 is MNHEY and CDR2 SVGAGI. V gave up 6 bases and J gave up 3 bases; unmatched junction bases: 0. In DNA form, the CDR3 reads TGTGCCAGCAGGACTAGCGGGGGGGACACCGGGGAGCTGTTTTTT. Translated, it gives CASRTSGGDTGELFF.

J is TRBJ1-5 and V is TRBV6-5; 8 nucleotides line up with TRBD1. Germline CDR1 is MNHEY and CDR2 is SVGAGI. V shed 6 bases and J 2 bases; nucleotides not matched to a gene: 6. The CDR3 totals 15 residues. For the CDR3, the DNA is TGTGCCAGCAGCGGTGGGACAGGAGGCAATCAGCCCCAGCATTTT. It encodes CASSGGTGGNQPQHF.

The chain uses TRBV3-1 (or the pseudogene TRBV3-2) and TRBJ1-1; no reliable D call. CDR3 length equals 14 residues. Trimming removed 4 bases from V and 0 bases from J, with 9 bases in between. The V gene's germline CDR1 is LGHDT and CDR2 YNNKEL (reference sequence). In DNA, the CDR3 is TGTGCCAGCAGCCGCCGGGAAATGAACACTGAAGCTTTCTTT. Protein sequence: CASSRREMNTEAFF.

This chain joins TRBV7-2 and TRBJ2-1, with 11 bases lining up with TRBD2. V was pared by 1 base and J by 3 bases, with 8 bases of the junction left unmatched. This CDR3 contains 18 residues. The germline CDR1 and CDR2 sequences are SGHTA and FQGNSA. CDR3 sequence (DNA): TGTGCCAGCAGCTTAGGTCCACCGGGACTAGCGGACTACAATGAGCAGTTCTTC. Translation gives CASSLGPPGLADYNEQFF.

This chain uses TRBV6-5 with TRBJ2-1, with a possible D match to TRBD2 (5 bases). Trimming shortened V by 0 bases and J by 8 bases, and 14 bases separated the two germline ends. Germline lookup yields CDR1 MNHEY and CDR2 SVGAGI. This CDR3 is 15 amino acids long. As DNA, the CDR3 is TGTGCCAGCAGTTACTCGAACCTAGCTGGCTATGAGCAGTTCTTC. As protein: CASSYSNLAGYEQFF.

The chain uses TRBV30 and TRBJ1-5; TRBD1 matches at 7 bases. With 0 bases clipped from V and 5 bases from J, the junction kept 4 bases outside the gene matches. This CDR3 is 14 amino acids long. CDR1 and CDR2 from the germline V gene are GTSNPN and SVGIG (reference sequence). DNA for the CDR3: TGTGCCTGGAGTGTAGGGGGCAGGGATCAGCCCCAGCATTTT. Amino acid sequence: CAWSVGGRDQPQHF.

The rearrangement links TRBV18 to TRBJ2-7; TRBD1 is a possible D gene (6 bases). From germline, CDR1 is KGHSH and CDR2 LQKENI. V gave up 6 bases and J gave up 6 bases, with 18 bases separating them. This CDR3 contains 14 residues. CDR3 loop: CASSPGQAPGEQYF. CDR3 in DNA: TGTGCCAGCTCGCCGGGACAAGCCCCCGGCGAGCAGTACTTC.

The CDR3, as DNA: TGCGCCAGCAGCATTACAGGGGTAGGGACTGAAGCTTTCTTT. Protein product: CASSITGVGTEAFF. The rearrangement links TRBV5-1 to TRBJ1-1; TRBD1 matches 7 bases. With 4 bases clipped from V and 5 bases from J, the junction kept 8 bases outside the gene matches. The CDR3 extends over 14 amino acids. Germline V gene data show CDR1 as SGHRS and CDR2 as YFSETQ.

CDR3 nucleotides: TGTGCCTGGAGTGGGTTACGGACAGGGGCCGGCGAGCAGTACTTC. This translates into CAWSGLRTGAGEQYF. The gene calls are TRBV30 and TRBJ2-7; 9 bases are a match to TRBD1. CDR1 and CDR2 (germline): GTSNPN, SVGIG (reference sequence). The V gene end was trimmed by 1 base and the J gene end by 6 bases; junction bases not matched to a gene: 10. There are 15 residues in the CDR3.

The chain has TRBV18 and TRBJ1-2; 9 nucleotides align to TRBD1. With 0 bases clipped from V and 0 bases from J, the junction kept 5 bases outside the gene matches. CDR3 length equals 17 residues. Looked up from germline, CDR1 is KGHSH and CDR2 is LQKENI. The CDR3 nucleotides are TGTGCCAGCTCACCACCGGGACAGGGCCCCACTAACTATGGCTACACCTTC. Translation gives CASSPPGQGPTNYGYTF.

This rearrangement joins TRBV5-1 to TRBJ2-7; TRBD2 matches at 11 bases. The CDR3 runs 16 residues. Trimming removed 0 bases from V and 3 bases from J; junction bases left unmatched: 5. Germline CDR1 is SGHRS and CDR2 is YFSETQ. In DNA form, the CDR3 reads TGCGCCAGCAGCTTGGTCTCGACTAGCGGGATCTACGAGCAGTACTTC. Translating gives CASSLVSTSGIYEQYF.

The rearrangement uses TRBV21-1 and TRBJ2-7; the DNA was not used to check the table's D call, TRBD1. TRBV21-1 is a pseudogene segment. This CDR3 has 20 amino acids. The CDR3 DNA reads as TGTGCCAGCAGCAAAAAGGGAGGGACAGGGGGCTACCTAAGCTCCTACGAGCAGTACTTC. It encodes CASSKKGGTGGYLSSYEQYF.

V gene TRBV29-1 combines with J gene TRBJ1-2, with 11 bases fitting TRBD1. V lost 6 bases to trimming and J lost 6 bases; unmatched junction nucleotides: 6. The germline V gene encodes CDR1 SQVTM and CDR2 ANQGSEA. The CDR3 is 13 amino acids. The CDR3 loop reads CSVGQGAMDGYTF. Written as DNA, the CDR3 is TGCAGCGTCGGACAGGGGGCGATGGATGGCTACACCTTC.

V is TRBV28 and J is TRBJ1-1; D is ambiguous. The V gene lost 2 bases and the J gene lost 3 bases, with 7 bases spanning the gap. The CDR3 consists of 13 residues. Germline CDR1 MDHEN, CDR2 SYDVKM. The CDR3 region has the DNA TGTGCCAGCAGTTTAAGCGCCTACACTGAAGCTTTCTTT. It specifies CASSLSAYTEAFF. Filled out from reference TRBV28 and TRBJ1-1, the complete variable domain reads DVKVTQSSRYLVKRTGEKVFLECVQDMDHENMFWYRQDPGLGLRLIYFSYDVKMKEKGDIPEGYSVSREKKERFSLILESASTNQTSMYLCASSLSAYTEAFFGQGTRLTVV.

This chain uses TRBV28 with TRBJ2-1; perhaps TRBD1 as D (5 bases). The V end was cut by 5 bases, the J end by 12 bases, with 14 bases between. Germline CDR1 is MDHEN and CDR2 is SYDVKM. This CDR3 contains 12 residues. The CDR3 here is CASSLTGLAQFF. Here the CDR3 DNA reads TGTGCCAGCAGTCTAACAGGTTTGGCGCAGTTCTTC.

This chain links TRBV5-6 with TRBJ2-5, with 8 positions matching TRBD1. The V gene's germline CDR1 is SGHDT and CDR2 YYEEEE. V lost 4 bases, J lost 6 bases, and 5 bases stayed unmatched. The CDR3 has 13 residues. CDR3 nucleotide sequence: TGTGCCAGCAGCAGGGACAGGTTAAAGACCCAGTACTTC. This codes for CASSRDRLKTQYF.

The V and J genes are TRBV2 and TRBJ1-1; 11 nucleotides match TRBD1. The CDR3 is 13 amino acids. V was clipped by 6 bases and J by 4 bases; unmatched bases: 1. Germline assignment: CDR1 SNHLY and CDR2 FYNNEI. CDR3 protein: CASRGTGGTEAFF. CDR3 nucleotides: TGTGCCAGCAGAGGGACAGGGGGCACTGAAGCTTTCTTT.

The V gene is TRBV5-1, the J gene TRBJ2-1; TRBD2 aligns across 10 bases. Germline-derived CDR1 and CDR2 are SGHRS and YFSETQ. The CDR3 contains 15 residues. Losses at the gene ends were 0 bases for V and 7 bases for J; bases not matched to a gene: 4. DNA of the CDR3: TGCGCCAGCAGCTTGGGTAGCGGGAGGACTAATGAGCAGTTCTTC. This gives the protein CASSLGSGRTNEQFF.